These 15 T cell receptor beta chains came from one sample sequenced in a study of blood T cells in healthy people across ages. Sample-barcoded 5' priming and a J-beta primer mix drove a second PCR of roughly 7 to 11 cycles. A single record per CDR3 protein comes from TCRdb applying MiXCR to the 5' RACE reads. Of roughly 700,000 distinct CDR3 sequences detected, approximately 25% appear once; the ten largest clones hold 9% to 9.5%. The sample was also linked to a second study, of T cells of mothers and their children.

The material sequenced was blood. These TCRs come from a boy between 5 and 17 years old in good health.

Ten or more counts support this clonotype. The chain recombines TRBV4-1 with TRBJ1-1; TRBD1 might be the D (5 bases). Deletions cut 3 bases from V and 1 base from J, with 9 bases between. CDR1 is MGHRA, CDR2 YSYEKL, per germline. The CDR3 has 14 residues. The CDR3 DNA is TGCGCCAGCAGCCACGGGCAGGGGAACACTGAAGCTTTCTTT. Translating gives CASSHGQGNTEAFF.

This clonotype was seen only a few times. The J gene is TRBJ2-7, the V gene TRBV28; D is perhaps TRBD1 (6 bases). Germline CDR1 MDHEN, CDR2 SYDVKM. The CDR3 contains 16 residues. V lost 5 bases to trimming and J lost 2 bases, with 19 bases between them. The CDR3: CASSVGQSGSPYEQYF. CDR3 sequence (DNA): TGTGCCAGCAGTGTAGGACAGTCGGGATCCCCCTACGAGCAGTACTTC.

CDR3: CSVVISTDTQYF. CDR3 DNA sequence: TGCAGCGTTGTAATTAGCACAGATACGCAGTATTTT. The rearrangement links TRBV29-1 to TRBJ2-3, with D hard to call. Per germline, CDR1 SQVTM and CDR2 ANQGSEA. This CDR3 contains 12 residues. The V and J ends lost 4 bases and 0 bases respectively, with 5 bases between them.

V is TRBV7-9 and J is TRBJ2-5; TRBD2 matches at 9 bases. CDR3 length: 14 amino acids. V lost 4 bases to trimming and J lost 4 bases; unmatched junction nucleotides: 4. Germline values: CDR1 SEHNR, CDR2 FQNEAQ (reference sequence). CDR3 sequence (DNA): TGTGCCAGCAGCTGGATAGCGGGAGTAGAGACCCAGTACTTC. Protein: CASSWIAGVETQYF. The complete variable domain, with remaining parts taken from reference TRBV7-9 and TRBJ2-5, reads DTGVSQNPRHKITKRGQNVTFRCDPISEHNRLYWYRQTLGQGPEFLTYFQNEAQLEKSRLLSDRFSAERPKGSFSTLEIQRTEQGDSAMYLCASSWIAGVETQYFGPGTRLLVL.

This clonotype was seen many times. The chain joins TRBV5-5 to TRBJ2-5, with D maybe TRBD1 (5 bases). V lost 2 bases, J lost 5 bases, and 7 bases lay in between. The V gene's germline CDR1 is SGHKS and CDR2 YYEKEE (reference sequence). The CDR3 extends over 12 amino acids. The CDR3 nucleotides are TGTGCCAGCAGCTTAAAGGGGGAGACCCAGTACTTC. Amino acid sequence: CASSLKGETQYF.

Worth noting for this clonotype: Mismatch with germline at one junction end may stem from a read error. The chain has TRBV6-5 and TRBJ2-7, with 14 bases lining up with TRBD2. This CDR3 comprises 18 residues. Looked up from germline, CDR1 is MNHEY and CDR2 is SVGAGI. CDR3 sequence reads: CASSYPPGTSGRKYEQSF. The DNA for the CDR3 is TGTGCCAGCAGTTACCCCCCCGGGACTAGCGGGAGAAAATACGAGCAGTCCTTC.

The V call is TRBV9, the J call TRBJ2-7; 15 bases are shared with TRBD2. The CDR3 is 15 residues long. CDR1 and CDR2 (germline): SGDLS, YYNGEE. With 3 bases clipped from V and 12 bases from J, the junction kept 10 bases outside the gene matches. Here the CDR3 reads CASSEGGLAGGLPYF. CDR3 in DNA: TGTGCCAGCAGCGAGGGAGGACTAGCGGGAGGGCTGCCGTACTTC.

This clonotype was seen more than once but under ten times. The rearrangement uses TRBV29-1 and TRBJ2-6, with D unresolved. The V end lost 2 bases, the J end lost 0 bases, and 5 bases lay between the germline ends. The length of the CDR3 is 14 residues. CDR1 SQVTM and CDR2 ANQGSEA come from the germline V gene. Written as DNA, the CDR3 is TGCAGCGTTGAAAGGTTCTCTGGGGCCAACGTCCTGACTTTC. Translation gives CSVERFSGANVLTF.

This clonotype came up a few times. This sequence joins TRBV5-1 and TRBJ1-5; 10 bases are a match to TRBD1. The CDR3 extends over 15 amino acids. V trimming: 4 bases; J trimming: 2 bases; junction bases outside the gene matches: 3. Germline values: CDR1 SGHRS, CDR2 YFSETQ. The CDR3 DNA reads TGCGCCAGCAGCGTGACAGGGGGCGGCAATCAGCCCCAGCATTTT. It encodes CASSVTGGGNQPQHF.

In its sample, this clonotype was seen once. The CDR3, as DNA: TGTGCTAGTGGTTTGAGGGATCGACTAGCGCGAGACAATGAGCAGTTCTTC. Translation gives CASGLRDRLARDNEQFF. The chain couples TRBV12-5 to TRBJ2-1; the match to TRBD2 covers 8 bases. The CDR3 is made up of 17 amino acids. V shed 2 bases, J shed 5 bases, and the junction held 11 bases outside the gene matches. Germline V gene lookup returns CDR1 LGHNT and CDR2 FRNRAP.

The CDR3 reads CASSLTGTDEQFF. CDR3 nucleotide sequence: TGTGCCAGCAGTCTGACAGGGACCGATGAGCAGTTCTTC. The V gene is TRBV6-5, the J gene TRBJ2-1; TRBD1 agrees at 7 bases. Germline assignment: CDR1 MNHEY and CDR2 SVGAGI. J lost 8 bases, V lost 5 bases, and 6 bases had no gene match. This CDR3 has 13 residues.

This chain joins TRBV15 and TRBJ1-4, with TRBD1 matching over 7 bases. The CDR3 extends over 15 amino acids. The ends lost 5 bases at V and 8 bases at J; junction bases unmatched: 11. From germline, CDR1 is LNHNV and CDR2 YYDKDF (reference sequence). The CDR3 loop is CATSGQTGRGEKLFF. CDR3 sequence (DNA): TGTGCCACCAGCGGACAGACAGGGAGGGGAGAAAAACTGTTTTTT.

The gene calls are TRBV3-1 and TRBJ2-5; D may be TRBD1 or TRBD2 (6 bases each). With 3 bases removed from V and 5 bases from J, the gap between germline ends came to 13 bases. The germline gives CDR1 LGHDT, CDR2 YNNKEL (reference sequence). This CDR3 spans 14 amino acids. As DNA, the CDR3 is TGTGCCAGCAGCCAGTCGGGGGCGGGGGAGACCCAGTACTTC. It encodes CASSQSGAGETQYF.

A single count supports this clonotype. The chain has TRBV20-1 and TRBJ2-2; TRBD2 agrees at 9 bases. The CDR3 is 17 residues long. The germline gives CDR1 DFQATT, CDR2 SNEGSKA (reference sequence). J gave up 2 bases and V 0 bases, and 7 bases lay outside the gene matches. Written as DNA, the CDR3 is TGCAGTGCTAGAGATCTCCTAGCGGGATCTAACACCGGGGAGCTGTTTTTT. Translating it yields CSARDLLAGSNTGELFF.

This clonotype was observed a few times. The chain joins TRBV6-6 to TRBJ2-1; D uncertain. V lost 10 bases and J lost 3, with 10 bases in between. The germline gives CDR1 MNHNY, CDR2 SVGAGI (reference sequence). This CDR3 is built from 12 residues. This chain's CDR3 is CATGRLYNEQFF. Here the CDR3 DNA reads TGTGCCACCGGCCGCCTCTACAATGAGCAGTTCTTC.